Reported below is one T cell receptor (beta chain). The data originate from a study of breast tumors, draining lymph nodes, adjacent tissues. From the multiplex PCR reads, TCRdb called clonotypes with MiXCR, one entry per CDR3 protein. The sample records about 8,300 distinct CDR3 sequences, about 70% being singletons. This sequence originates from a female donor with breast cancer. Some clones in this sample may be carry-over from other donors' samples. The specimen was tumor-adjacent breast tissue.

For the CDR3, the DNA is TGTGCCAGCAGTTACCTACAGGGCAGACAGACCCAGTACTTC. This gives the protein CASSYLQGRQTQYF. The gene calls are TRBV28 and TRBJ2-5, with D possibly matching TRBD1 (6 bases). Per the germline V gene, CDR1 is MDHEN and CDR2 is SYDVKM. V lost 4 bases, J lost 6 bases, and 15 bases lay in between. The CDR3 is 14 amino acids. The whole variable domain, filled in from reference TRBV28 and TRBJ2-5, reads DVKVTQSSRYLVKRTGEKVFLECVQDMDHENMFWYRQDPGLGLRLIYFSYDVKMKEKGDIPEGYSVSREKKERFSLILESASTNQTSMYLCASSYLQGRQTQYFGPGTRLLVL.